This T cell receptor beta chain is drawn from a study of OX40 agonist ivuxolimab in advanced cancers. Study in general: Partial responses were achieved by three patients, one with hepatocellular carcinoma and two with cutaneous melanoma.

This table comes from immunoSEQ multiplex PCR, and its TCRdb copy is limited to in-frame clones, with some not included. The sample holds about 55,000 clones, about 80% seen once. The trim removed 5 bases at V and 11 bases at J, leaving 5 bases unmatched. The CDR3 runs to 13 residues. From germline, CDR1 is MNHNS and CDR2 SASEGT. Sequencing was performed on CD4+ or CD8+ T cells sorted from blood, taken in a trial of the OX40 agonist ivuxolimab. The TCR was taken from an adult with an advanced solid tumor such as melanoma, head and neck, liver or kidney cancer. The V gene is TRBV6-1, the J gene TRBJ1-6; TRBD1 aligns across 8 bases. The CDR3, as DNA: TGTGCCAGCAGTTCTCGGACAGGGACACCCCTCCACTTT. It specifies CASSSRTGTPLHF.